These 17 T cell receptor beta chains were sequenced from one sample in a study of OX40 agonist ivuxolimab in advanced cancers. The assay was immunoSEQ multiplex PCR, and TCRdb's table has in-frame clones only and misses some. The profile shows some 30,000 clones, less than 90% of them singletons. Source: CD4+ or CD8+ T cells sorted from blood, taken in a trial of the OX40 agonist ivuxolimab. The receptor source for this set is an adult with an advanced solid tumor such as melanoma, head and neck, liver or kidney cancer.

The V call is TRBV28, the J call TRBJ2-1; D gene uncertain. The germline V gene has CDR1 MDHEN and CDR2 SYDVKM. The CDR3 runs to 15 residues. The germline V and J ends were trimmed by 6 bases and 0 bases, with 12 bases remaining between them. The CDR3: CASRTLPSSYNEQFF. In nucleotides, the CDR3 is TGTGCCAGCAGGACCCTTCCTAGCTCCTACAATGAGCAGTTCTTC.

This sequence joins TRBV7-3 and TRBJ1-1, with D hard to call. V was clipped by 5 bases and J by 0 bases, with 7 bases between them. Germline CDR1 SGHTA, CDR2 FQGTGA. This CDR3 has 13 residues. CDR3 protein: CASSLYMNTEAFF. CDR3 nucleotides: TGTGCCAGCAGCCTTTACATGAACACTGAAGCTTTCTTT.

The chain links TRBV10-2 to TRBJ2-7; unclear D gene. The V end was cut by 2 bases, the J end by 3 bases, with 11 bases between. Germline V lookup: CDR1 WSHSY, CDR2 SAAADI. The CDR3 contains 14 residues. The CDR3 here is CASSEAGVIYEQYF. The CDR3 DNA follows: TGCGCCAGCAGTGAGGCTGGGGTAATCTACGAGCAGTACTTC.

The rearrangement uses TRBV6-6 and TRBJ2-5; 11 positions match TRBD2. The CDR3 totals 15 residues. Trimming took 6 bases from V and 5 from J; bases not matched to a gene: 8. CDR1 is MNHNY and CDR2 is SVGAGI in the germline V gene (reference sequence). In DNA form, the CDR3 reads TGTGCCAGCAGCTTAGCGGGAGGGCCAGGGGAGACCCAGTACTTC. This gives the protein CASSLAGGPGETQYF.

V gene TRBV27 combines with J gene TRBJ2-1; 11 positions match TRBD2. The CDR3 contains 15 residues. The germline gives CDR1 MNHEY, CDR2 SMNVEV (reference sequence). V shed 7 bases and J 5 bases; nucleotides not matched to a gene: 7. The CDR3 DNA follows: TGTGCCAGCAAGGCGGGACTAGCGGACCACAATGAGCAGTTCTTC. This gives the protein CASKAGLADHNEQFF.

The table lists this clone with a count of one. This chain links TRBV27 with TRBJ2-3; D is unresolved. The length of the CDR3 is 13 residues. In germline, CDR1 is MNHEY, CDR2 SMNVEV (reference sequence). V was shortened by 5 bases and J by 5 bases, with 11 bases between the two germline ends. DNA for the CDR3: TGTGCCAGCAGTCCCCGGTTAAGAGATACGCAGTATTTT. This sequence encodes CASSPRLRDTQYF.

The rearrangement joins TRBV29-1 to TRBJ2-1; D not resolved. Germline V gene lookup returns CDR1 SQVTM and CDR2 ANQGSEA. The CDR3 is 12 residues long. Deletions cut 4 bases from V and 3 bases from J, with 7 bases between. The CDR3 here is CSVGTVYNEQFF. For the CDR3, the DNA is TGCAGCGTTGGTACAGTCTACAATGAGCAGTTCTTC.

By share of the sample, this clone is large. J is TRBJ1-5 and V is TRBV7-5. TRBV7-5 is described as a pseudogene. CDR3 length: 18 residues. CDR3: CARSLAVRDEKGNQPQHF. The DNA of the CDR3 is TGTGCCAGAAGCTTAGCGGTAAGGGATGAGAAGGGCAATCAGCCCCAGCATTTT.

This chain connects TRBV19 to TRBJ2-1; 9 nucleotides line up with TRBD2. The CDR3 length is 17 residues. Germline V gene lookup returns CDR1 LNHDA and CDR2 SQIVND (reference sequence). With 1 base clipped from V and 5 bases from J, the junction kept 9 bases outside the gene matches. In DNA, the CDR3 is TGTGCCAGTAGTATAGTCGGCGGGAGGGCCCTGAACAATGAGCAGTTCTTC. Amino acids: CASSIVGGRALNNEQFF.

The CDR3 here is CASSLGTTSTDTQYF. The CDR3 region has the DNA TGCGCCAGCAGCTTGGGGACTACCAGCACAGATACGCAGTATTTT. V usage is TRBV5-1 and J usage is TRBJ2-3; D might be TRBD2 (6 bases). CDR3 size: 15 residues. The germline CDR1 and CDR2 sequences are SGHRS and YFSETQ. V dropped 0 bases and J dropped 0 bases, with 8 bases sitting between them.

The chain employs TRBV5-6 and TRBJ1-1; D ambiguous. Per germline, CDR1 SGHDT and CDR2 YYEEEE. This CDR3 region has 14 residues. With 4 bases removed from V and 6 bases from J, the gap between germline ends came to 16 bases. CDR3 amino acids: CASSRAMFRAEAFF. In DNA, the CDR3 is TGTGCCAGCAGCCGGGCGATGTTTCGGGCTGAAGCTTTCTTT.

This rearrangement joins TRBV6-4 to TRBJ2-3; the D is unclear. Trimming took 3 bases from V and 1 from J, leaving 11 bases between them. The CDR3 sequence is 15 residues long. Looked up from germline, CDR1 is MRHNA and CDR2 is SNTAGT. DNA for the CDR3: TGTGCCAGCAGTGAAGGCGTGGTTGGCACAGATACGCAGTATTTT. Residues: CASSEGVVGTDTQYF.

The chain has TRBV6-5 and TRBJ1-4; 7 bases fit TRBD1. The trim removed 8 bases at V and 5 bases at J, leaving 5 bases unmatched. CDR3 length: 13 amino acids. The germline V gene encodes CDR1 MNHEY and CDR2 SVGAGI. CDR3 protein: CASSRGANEKLFF. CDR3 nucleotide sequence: TGTGCCAGCTCCAGGGGGGCGAATGAAAAACTGTTTTTT.

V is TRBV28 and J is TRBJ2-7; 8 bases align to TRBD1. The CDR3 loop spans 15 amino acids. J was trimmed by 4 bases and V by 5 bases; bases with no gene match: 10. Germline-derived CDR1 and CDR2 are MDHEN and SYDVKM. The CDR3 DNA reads TGTGCCAGCAGTCTAACCGGGACAGGTCGATACGAGCAGTACTTC. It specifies CASSLTGTGRYEQYF.

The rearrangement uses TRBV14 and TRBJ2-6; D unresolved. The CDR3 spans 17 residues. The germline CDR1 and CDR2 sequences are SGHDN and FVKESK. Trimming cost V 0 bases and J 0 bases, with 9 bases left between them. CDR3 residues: CASSQDIGYSGANVLTF. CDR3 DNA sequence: TGTGCCAGCAGCCAAGATATCGGATACTCTGGGGCCAACGTCCTGACTTTC.

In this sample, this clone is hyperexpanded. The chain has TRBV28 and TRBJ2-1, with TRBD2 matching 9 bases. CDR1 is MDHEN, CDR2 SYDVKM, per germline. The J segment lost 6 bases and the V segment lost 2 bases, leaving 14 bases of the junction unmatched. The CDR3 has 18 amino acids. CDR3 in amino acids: CASSLRFGREGHSNEQFF. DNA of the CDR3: TGTGCCAGCAGTTTACGTTTTGGGCGGGAGGGGCATAGCAATGAGCAGTTCTTC.

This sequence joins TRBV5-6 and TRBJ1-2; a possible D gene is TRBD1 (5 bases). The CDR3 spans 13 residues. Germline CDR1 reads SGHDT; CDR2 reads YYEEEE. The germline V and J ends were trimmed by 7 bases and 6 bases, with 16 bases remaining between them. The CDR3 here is CASRTTGGDGYTF. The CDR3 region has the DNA TGTGCCAGCCGGACGACGGGGGGTGATGGCTACACCTTC. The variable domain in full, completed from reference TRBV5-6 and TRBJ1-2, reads DAGVTQSPTHLIKTRGQQVTLRCSPKSGHDTVSWYQQALGQGPQFIFQYYEEEERQRGNFPDRFSGHQFPNYSSELNVNALLLGDSALYLCASRTTGGDGYTFGSGTRLTVV.